Listed here are 3 T cell receptor beta chains from one sample, sequenced in a study of patients and donors after allogeneic stem cell transplantation. TCRdb re-called the RT-PCR reads through MiXCR, storing one row per CDR3 protein. The repertoire holds approximately 25,000 distinct CDR3 sequences, with around 28% as singletons. Sequencing was done on a sample of blood, either unsorted or a sorted T cell fraction (not recorded which). The receptors were gathered from a human donor who was either an allogeneic HSCT recipient or a stem cell or donor lymphocyte infusion donor (not recorded which). It is not recorded whose cells these are; they may come from a transplant donor.

V usage is TRBV7-2 and J usage is TRBJ2-4; D remains ambiguous. The V and J ends lost 1 base and 6 bases respectively, with 10 bases between them. Germline values: CDR1 SGHTA, CDR2 FQGNSA. The length of the CDR3 is 14 residues. In DNA form, the CDR3 reads TGTGCCAGCAGCTTAGTGGCAGGTTTAAACATTCAGTACTTC. This encodes CASSLVAGLNIQYF.

The V gene is TRBV4-3, the J gene TRBJ1-2, with D unresolved. Trimming shortened V by 0 bases and J by 1 base, and 12 bases separated the two germline ends. CDR3 length: 16 residues. CDR1 and CDR2 from the germline V gene are LGHNA and YSLEER. The CDR3 DNA is TGCGCCAGCAGCCAAGATAATAACAGACTTAACTATGGCTACACCTTC. Amino acids: CASSQDNNRLNYGYTF.

This sequence joins TRBV27 and TRBJ1-2; a weak D match, TRBD1 (5 bases). The germline V and J ends were trimmed by 3 bases and 4 bases, with 12 bases remaining between them. The CDR3 extends over 14 amino acids. The germline CDR1 and CDR2 sequences are MNHEY and SMNVEV (reference sequence). The chain's CDR3 is CASSLRDGFYGYTF. DNA for the CDR3: TGTGCCAGCAGTTTGAGGGACGGCTTCTATGGCTACACCTTC.